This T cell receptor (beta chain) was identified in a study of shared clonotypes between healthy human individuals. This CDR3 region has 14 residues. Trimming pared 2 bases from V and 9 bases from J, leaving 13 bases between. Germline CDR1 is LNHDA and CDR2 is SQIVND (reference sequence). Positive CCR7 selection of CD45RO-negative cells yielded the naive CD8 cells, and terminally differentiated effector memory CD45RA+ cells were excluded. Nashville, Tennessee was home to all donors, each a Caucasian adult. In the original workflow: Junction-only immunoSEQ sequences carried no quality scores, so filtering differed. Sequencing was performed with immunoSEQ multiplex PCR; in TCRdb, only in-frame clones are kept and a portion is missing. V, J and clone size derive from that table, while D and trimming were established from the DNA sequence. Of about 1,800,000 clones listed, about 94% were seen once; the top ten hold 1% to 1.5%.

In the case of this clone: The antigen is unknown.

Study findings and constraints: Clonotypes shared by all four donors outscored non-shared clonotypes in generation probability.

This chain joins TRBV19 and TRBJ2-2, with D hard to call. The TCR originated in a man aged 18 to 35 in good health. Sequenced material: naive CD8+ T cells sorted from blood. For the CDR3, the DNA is TGTGCCAGTAGTATAACCCATTCGGCCAGGGAGCTGTTTTTT. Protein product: CASSITHSARELFF.